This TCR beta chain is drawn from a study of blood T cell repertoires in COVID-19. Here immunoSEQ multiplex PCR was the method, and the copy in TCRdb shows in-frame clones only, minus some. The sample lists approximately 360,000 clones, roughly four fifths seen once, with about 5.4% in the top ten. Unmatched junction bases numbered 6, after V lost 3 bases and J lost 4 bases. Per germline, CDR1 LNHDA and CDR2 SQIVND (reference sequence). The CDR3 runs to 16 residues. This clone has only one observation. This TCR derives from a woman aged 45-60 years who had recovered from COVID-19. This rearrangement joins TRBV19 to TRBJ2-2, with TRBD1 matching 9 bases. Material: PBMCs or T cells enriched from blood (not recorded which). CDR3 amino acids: CASSMGGQGTTGELFF. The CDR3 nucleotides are TGTGCCAGTAGTATGGGGGGACAGGGTACCACCGGGGAGCTGTTTTTT.